A single T cell receptor beta chain is shown here with its context. Its antigen remains unidentified. Profiled with immunoSEQ multiplex PCR; TCRdb holds only in-frame clones, not every one. In the table there are around 81,000 clones, under 85% of which are singletons. The sample belongs to a study of vaccination effects on CD4 cells after COVID-19. Study results and limitations: Early timepoints after infection were absent, and convalescent patients were few in the study.

Ahead of sequencing, the ViraFEST assay grew antigen-specific CD4+ T cells using viral peptide pools. Subsequent to a culture period of approximately 11 days, CD4+ T cells were isolated. Two-dose BNT162b2 or mRNA-1273 vaccination was given to participants. This specimen consisted of CD4+ T cells from PBMCs cultured with HCoV-OC43 spike peptides, obtained after COVID-19 vaccination. The subset: HCoV-OC43 spike overlapping peptide pool stimulation. The source is a human donor who received a COVID-19 vaccine.

This CDR3 is CASSQNGGTQETQYF. CDR3 coding DNA: TGTGCCAGCAGCCAGAACGGGGGCACACAAGAGACCCAGTACTTC. The rearrangement links TRBV3-1 (or the pseudogene TRBV3-2) to TRBJ2-5; D could derive from TRBD1 or TRBD2 (6 bases each). Germline CDR1 is LGHDT and CDR2 is YNNKEL (reference sequence). Trimming cost V 3 bases and J 2 bases, with 13 bases left between them. The CDR3 sequence is 15 residues long.